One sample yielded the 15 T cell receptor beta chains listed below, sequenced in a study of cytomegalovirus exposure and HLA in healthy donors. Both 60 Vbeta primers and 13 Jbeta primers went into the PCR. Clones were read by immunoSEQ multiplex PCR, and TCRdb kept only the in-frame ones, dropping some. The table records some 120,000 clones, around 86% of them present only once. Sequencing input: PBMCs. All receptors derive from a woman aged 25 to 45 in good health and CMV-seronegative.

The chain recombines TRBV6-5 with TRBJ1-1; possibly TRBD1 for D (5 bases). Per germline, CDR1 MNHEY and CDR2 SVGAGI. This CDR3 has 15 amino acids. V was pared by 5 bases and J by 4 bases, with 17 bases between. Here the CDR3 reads CASSPGGGIGTEAFF. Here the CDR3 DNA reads TGTGCCAGCAGTCCGGGGGGTGGGATCGGCACTGAAGCTTTCTTT.

CDR3: CATHRGSGYGYTF. CDR3 coding DNA: TGTGCCACCCACAGGGGTTCTGGCTATGGCTACACCTTC. The chain joins TRBV6-6 to TRBJ1-2, with 7 bases identical to TRBD1. CDR1 is MNHNY, CDR2 SVGAGI, per germline (reference sequence). Trimming cost V 10 bases and J 4 bases; bases outside gene matches: 9. This CDR3 comprises 13 residues.

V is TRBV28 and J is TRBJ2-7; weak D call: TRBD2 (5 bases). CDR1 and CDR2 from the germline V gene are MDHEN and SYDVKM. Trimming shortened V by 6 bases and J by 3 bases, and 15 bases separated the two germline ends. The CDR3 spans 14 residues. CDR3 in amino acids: CASSVMGSGYEQYF. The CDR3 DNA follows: TGTGCCAGCAGCGTAATGGGGAGCGGCTACGAGCAGTACTTC. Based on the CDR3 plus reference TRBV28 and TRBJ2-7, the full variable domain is DVKVTQSSRYLVKRTGEKVFLECVQDMDHENMFWYRQDPGLGLRLIYFSYDVKMKEKGDIPEGYSVSREKKERFSLILESASTNQTSMYLCASSVMGSGYEQYFGPGTRLTVT.

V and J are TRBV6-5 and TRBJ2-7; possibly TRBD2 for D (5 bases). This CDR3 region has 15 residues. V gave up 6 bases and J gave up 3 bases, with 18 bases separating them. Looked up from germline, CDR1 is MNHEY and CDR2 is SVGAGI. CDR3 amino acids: CASRPRGVGYYEQYF. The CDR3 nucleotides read TGTGCCAGCAGACCCCGGGGTGTAGGGTACTACGAGCAGTACTTC.

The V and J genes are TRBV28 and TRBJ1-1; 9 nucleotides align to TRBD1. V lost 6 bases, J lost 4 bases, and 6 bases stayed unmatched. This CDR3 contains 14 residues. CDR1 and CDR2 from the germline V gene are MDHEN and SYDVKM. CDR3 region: CASRGQGRGTEAFF. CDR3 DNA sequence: TGTGCCAGCAGGGGACAGGGTAGGGGCACTGAAGCTTTCTTT.

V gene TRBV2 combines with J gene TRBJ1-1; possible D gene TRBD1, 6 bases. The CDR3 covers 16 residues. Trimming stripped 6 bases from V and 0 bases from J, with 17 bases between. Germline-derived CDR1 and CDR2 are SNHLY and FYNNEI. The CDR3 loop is CASSESRGLMNTEAFF. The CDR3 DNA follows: TGTGCCAGCAGCGAGTCGCGGGGGCTCATGAACACTGAAGCTTTCTTT.

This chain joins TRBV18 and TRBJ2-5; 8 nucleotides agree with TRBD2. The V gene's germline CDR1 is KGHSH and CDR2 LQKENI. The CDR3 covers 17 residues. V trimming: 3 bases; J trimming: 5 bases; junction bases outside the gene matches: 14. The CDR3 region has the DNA TGTGCCAGCTCACCCGGGTTGAGCGGGAGATCGGGGGAGACCCAGTACTTC. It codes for CASSPGLSGRSGETQYF.

CDR3 in DNA: TGCGCCAGCAGCTTGGATAGCGATTCCTACGAGCAGTACTTC. Amino acid sequence: CASSLDSDSYEQYF. This chain uses TRBV5-1 with TRBJ2-7, with D possibly matching TRBD2 (5 bases). From germline, CDR1 is SGHRS and CDR2 YFSETQ. CDR3 length: 14 residues. V was pared by 0 bases and J by 1 base, with 8 bases between.

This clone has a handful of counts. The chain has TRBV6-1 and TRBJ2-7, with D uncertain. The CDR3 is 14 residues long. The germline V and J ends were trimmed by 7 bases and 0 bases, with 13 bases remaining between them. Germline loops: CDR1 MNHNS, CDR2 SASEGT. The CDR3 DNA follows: TGTGCCAGCATGGCATACCGGAGCTCCTACGAGCAGTACTTC. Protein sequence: CASMAYRSSYEQYF.

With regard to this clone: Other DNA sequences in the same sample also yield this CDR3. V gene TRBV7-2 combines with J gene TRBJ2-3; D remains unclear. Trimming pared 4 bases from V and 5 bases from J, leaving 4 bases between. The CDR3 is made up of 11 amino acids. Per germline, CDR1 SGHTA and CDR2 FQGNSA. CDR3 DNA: TGTGCCAGCAGCTCGAGAGATACGCAGTATTTT. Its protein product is CASSSRDTQYF.

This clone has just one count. Written as DNA, the CDR3 is TGCGCCAGCAGCATAGGGACAGCAAAACGAGGCCAGTACTTC. Amino acid sequence: CASSIGTAKRGQYF. The J gene is TRBJ2-5, the V gene TRBV5-1, with TRBD1 identical over 7 bases. This CDR3 region has 14 residues. CDR1 and CDR2 (germline): SGHRS, YFSETQ. V was pared by 4 bases and J by 10 bases, with 13 bases of the junction left unmatched.

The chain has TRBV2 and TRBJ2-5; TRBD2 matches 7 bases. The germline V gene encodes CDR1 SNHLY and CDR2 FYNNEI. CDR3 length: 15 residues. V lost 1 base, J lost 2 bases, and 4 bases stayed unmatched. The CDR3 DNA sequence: TGTGCCAGCAGTGAAGTGGCTAGCGGACAAGAGACCCAGTACTTC. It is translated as CASSEVASGQETQYF.

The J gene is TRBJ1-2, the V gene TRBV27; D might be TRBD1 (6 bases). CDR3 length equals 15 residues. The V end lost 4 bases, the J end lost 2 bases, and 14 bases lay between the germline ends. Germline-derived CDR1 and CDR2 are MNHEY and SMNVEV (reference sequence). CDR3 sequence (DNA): TGTGCCAGCAGTTATACCAATCAGGGGAACTATGGCTACACCTTC. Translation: CASSYTNQGNYGYTF.

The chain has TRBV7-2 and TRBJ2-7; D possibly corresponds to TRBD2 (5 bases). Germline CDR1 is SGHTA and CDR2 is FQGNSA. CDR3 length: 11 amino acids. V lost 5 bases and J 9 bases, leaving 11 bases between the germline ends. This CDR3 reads CASSQGSTQYF. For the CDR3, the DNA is TGTGCCAGCAGCCAAGGGAGTACGCAGTACTTC.

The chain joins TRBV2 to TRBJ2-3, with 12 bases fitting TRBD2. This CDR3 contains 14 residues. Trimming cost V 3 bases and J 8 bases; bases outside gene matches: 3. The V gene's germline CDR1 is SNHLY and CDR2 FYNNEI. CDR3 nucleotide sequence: TGTGCCAGCAGTGAGCTAGCGGGAGGGACTACGCAGTATTTT. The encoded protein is CASSELAGGTTQYF.